These 18 T cell receptor beta chains originate from one sample sequenced in a study of cytomegalovirus exposure and HLA in healthy donors (dated 2017 in TCRdb). Preparation of the library involved the immunoSEQ multiplex PCR assay. The multiplex PCR relied on a mix of 60 forward primers for TCR Vbeta segments and 13 reverse primers for TCR Jbeta segments. TCRdb obtained this table from immuneACCESS and retained in-frame rearrangements with V and J assigned. These tables miss some clones; where compared with another copy, unresolved V genes account for less than half of the shortfall, and the remainder is unexplained. The sample table records approximately 200,000 clones; roughly 78% of these occur just once. Around 4.3% of the sample rests with the top ten. Input material: PBMCs. The receptor set was obtained from a woman under 40 in good health and CMV-seropositive.

A remark on this clone: The CDR3 end shows no conserved phenylalanine or tryptophan, and so a read error is likely. It is unclear where the CDR3 begins or ends on the DNA, so no DNA is shown, and the CDR3 is as TCRdb lists it. The chain links TRBV20-1 to TRBJ1-4; the table's D call, TRBD1, was not checked against the DNA. Germline V gene data show CDR1 as DFQATT and CDR2 as SNEGSKA (reference sequence). The CDR3 is 10 amino acids long, termini counted. CDR3 region: CSARAPKTVL.

The CDR3 here is CASSRTGSRGGGYTF. The CDR3 DNA is TGTGCCAGCAGTAGAACAGGCTCGCGTGGTGGTGGCTACACCTTC. The chain joins TRBV6-5 to TRBJ1-2; tentatively, D is TRBD1 (5 bases). The germline CDR1 and CDR2 sequences are MNHEY and SVGAGI. Trimming left V 5 bases short and J 7 bases short, with 20 bases between. The length of the CDR3 is 15 residues.

This clone was picked up a small number of times. The chain uses TRBV27 and TRBJ2-1; TRBD2 agrees at 11 bases. The CDR3 has 18 amino acids. Per the germline V gene, CDR1 is MNHEY and CDR2 is SMNVEV (reference sequence). V lost 2 bases and J lost 2; bases outside the gene matches: 8. Written as DNA, the CDR3 is TGTGCCAGCAGTTTACTGCCGGGACTAGCGGCCGCCTACAATGAGCAGTTCTTC. It translates to CASSLLPGLAAAYNEQFF.

The chain employs TRBV4-3 and TRBJ2-7; the match to TRBD1 covers 11 bases. Germline V gene data show CDR1 as LGHNA and CDR2 as YSLEER. The CDR3 length is 14 residues. The V gene end was trimmed by 9 bases and the J gene end by 2 bases; junction bases not matched to a gene: 6. The CDR3 DNA reads TGCGCCAGTGGTCGGGACAGGGGGACCTACGAGCAGTACTTC. Amino acid sequence: CASGRDRGTYEQYF.

This chain connects TRBV9 to TRBJ1-2; 11 bases match TRBD1. There are 16 residues in the CDR3. The V gene's germline CDR1 is SGDLS and CDR2 YYNGEE. The ends lost 3 bases at V and 4 bases at J; junction bases unmatched: 8. The CDR3 nucleotides are TGTGCCAGCAGCGCTGGGGGGGGGACAGGGGGCTATGGCTACACCTTC. Translating it yields CASSAGGGTGGYGYTF.

The chain combines TRBV5-4 with TRBJ2-5; D is possibly TRBD1 (6 bases). Germline-derived CDR1 and CDR2 are SGHNT and YYREEE (reference sequence). The CDR3 sequence is 15 residues long. V was clipped by 0 bases and J by 11 bases, with 20 bases between them. This CDR3 reads CASSLVATGDLEQYF. The CDR3 nucleotides read TGTGCCAGCAGCTTGGTAGCGACAGGTGATTTAGAGCAGTACTTC. Together with reference TRBV5-4 and TRBJ2-5, the CDR3 gives the full variable domain: ETGVTQSPTHLIKTRGQQVTLRCSSQSGHNTVSWYQQALGQGPQFIFQYYREEENGRGNFPPRFSGLQFPNYSSELNVNALELDDSALYLCASSLVATGDLEQYFGPGTRLLVL.

V usage is TRBV27 and J usage is TRBJ2-2; 7 bases map to TRBD1. The trim removed 2 bases at V and 2 bases at J, leaving 5 bases unmatched. Germline CDR1 reads MNHEY; CDR2 reads SMNVEV (reference sequence). This CDR3 contains 16 residues. The chain's CDR3 is CASSLETGLNTGELFF. The CDR3 DNA reads as TGTGCCAGCAGTTTAGAGACAGGGTTAAACACCGGGGAGCTGTTTTTT.

The rearrangement joins TRBV5-6 to TRBJ1-6, with TRBD1 as a possible D gene (6 bases). CDR3 length: 17 residues. V lost 0 bases to trimming and J lost 0 bases, with 10 bases between them. Germline lookup yields CDR1 SGHDT and CDR2 YYEEEE. CDR3 nucleotide sequence: TGTGCCAGCAGCTTGGGCGGGGGCGGCTCCTATAATTCACCCCTCCACTTT. Amino acid sequence: CASSLGGGGSYNSPLHF.

The genes are TRBV4-1 and TRBJ1-2, with TRBD1 as a possible D gene (6 bases). Germline V lookup: CDR1 MGHRA, CDR2 YSYEKL. CDR3 size: 16 residues. Trimming cost V 1 base and J 4 bases, with 16 bases left between them. The CDR3 region is CASSQVQGRGRYGYTF. The CDR3 DNA is TGCGCCAGCAGCCAAGTACAGGGAAGGGGCCGCTATGGCTACACCTTC.

The chain employs TRBV9 and TRBJ2-6; tentative D call: TRBD1 (6 bases). Germline V gives CDR1 SGDLS, CDR2 YYNGEE. V was shortened by 3 bases and J by 1 base, with 20 bases between the two germline ends. This CDR3 comprises 19 residues. CDR3 loop: CASSGPLRVGGSGANVLTF. The CDR3 bases are TGTGCCAGCAGCGGCCCTCTCCGTGTAGGGGGTTCTGGGGCCAACGTCCTGACTTTC.

V usage is TRBV27 and J usage is TRBJ2-5, with D maybe TRBD2 (5 bases). The CDR3 spans 14 residues. V lost 7 bases, J lost 2 bases, and 14 bases lay in between. Looked up from germline, CDR1 is MNHEY and CDR2 is SMNVEV (reference sequence). The CDR3 nucleotides read TGTGCCAGCACTTCCCCGGGGTTTCAAGAGACCCAGTACTTC. This translates into CASTSPGFQETQYF.

This chain joins TRBV12-5 and TRBJ2-7; TRBD1 matches 7 bases. Germline V CDR1 and CDR2: LGHNT, FRNRAP. The trim removed 5 bases at V and 6 bases at J, leaving 16 bases unmatched. There are 16 residues in the CDR3. The CDR3 nucleotides are TGTGCTAGTGGTGCCACCCCCACGACAGGGACGGGCGAGCAGTACTTC. Its protein is CASGATPTTGTGEQYF.

The chain combines TRBV7-9 with TRBJ2-1; 7 bases are shared with TRBD1. Germline V gene data show CDR1 as SEHNR and CDR2 as FQNEAQ (reference sequence). The CDR3 totals 15 residues. V was clipped by 4 bases and J by 7 bases; unmatched bases: 10. The CDR3 sequence: CASSSSGGAWNEQFF. The CDR3 DNA sequence: TGTGCCAGCAGCTCATCAGGGGGAGCGTGGAATGAGCAGTTCTTC.

The chain joins TRBV7-9 to TRBJ1-4; TRBD1 matches at 7 bases. V shed 5 bases and J 7 bases; nucleotides not matched to a gene: 7. This CDR3 contains 14 residues. Germline V lookup: CDR1 SEHNR, CDR2 FQNEAQ (reference sequence). This CDR3 is CASSHRDSGEKLFF. CDR3 DNA: TGTGCCAGCAGCCACCGGGACAGCGGTGAAAAACTGTTTTTT.

Concerning this clone itself: Because the CDR3's place on the DNA is in doubt, the DNA is left out and the CDR3 is given as listed by TCRdb. CDR3 sequence reads: CASSVGQGSYERYF. This chain links TRBV9 with TRBJ2-7; the table names TRBD1, a call not compared with the DNA. Termini included, the CDR3 measures 14 amino acids. Germline assignment: CDR1 SGDLS and CDR2 YYNGEE.

The rearrangement joins TRBV18 to TRBJ2-2; 12 bases align to TRBD2. This CDR3 has 16 residues. Unmatched junction bases numbered 3, after V lost 4 bases and J lost 3 bases. The germline CDR1 and CDR2 sequences are KGHSH and LQKENI. CDR3: CASSLTSGGDTGELFF. In nucleotides, the CDR3 is TGTGCCAGCTCACTGACTAGCGGGGGTGACACCGGGGAGCTGTTTTTT.

This clone was seen a handful of times. The chain couples TRBV10-3 to TRBJ1-5, with D possibly matching TRBD1 (5 bases). The CDR3 runs to 15 residues. V was clipped by 3 bases and J by 0 bases, with 9 bases between them. Germline lookup yields CDR1 ENHRY and CDR2 SYGVKD. The CDR3 bases are TGTGCCATCAGTGATCAGGGTTATAGCAATCAGCCCCAGCATTTT. This codes for CAISDQGYSNQPQHF.

V and J are TRBV12-5 and TRBJ1-5, with a possible D match to TRBD1 (6 bases). The CDR3 runs to 15 residues. The germline V gene encodes CDR1 LGHNT and CDR2 FRNRAP. Trimming left V 2 bases short and J 5 bases short, with 13 bases between. For the CDR3, the DNA is TGTGCTAGTGGTTTGCAGGACAGCTCCCATCAGCCCCAGCATTTT. It codes for CASGLQDSSHQPQHF.